This is a list of T cell receptor beta chains from one sample in a study of blood T cell repertoires in COVID-19. This table comes from immunoSEQ multiplex PCR, and its TCRdb copy is limited to in-frame clones, with some not included. The sample includes under 200,000 clones, roughly 70% seen only once; the top ten take 3%. Sample: peripheral blood. Receptors originate from an elderly woman with acute or convalescent COVID-19. Each CDR3 is given without its conserved first and last residue.

V,J,CDR3
TRBV5-8,TRBJ2-4,ASSLVQGSAKNIQY
TRBV30,TRBJ1-5,AWSVGGTGGKPQH
TRBV5-1,TRBJ2-3,ASLASGTGTDTQY
TRBV6-1,TRBJ2-7,ASSEALREQY
TRBV10-1,TRBJ2-5,ASSDAGETQY
TRBV7-8,TRBJ1-4,ASSPQGFVTNEKLF
TRBV28,TRBJ2-5,ASQGGGTGEETQY
TRBV21-1,TRBJ1-1,ARLKPGQGARGTEAF
TRBV25-1,TRBJ2-6,ASSPGQGISGANVLT
TRBV14,TRBJ2-7,ASSELAGVGSVREQY
TRBV24-1,TRBJ2-7,ATSQGPTYEQY
TRBV27,TRBJ1-1,ASSRTGTLGTEAF
TRBV2,TRBJ2-3,ASSEGDLDSRLYPDTQY
TRBV28,TRBJ2-7,ASSSTRQGPY
TRBV7-8,TRBJ2-5,ASSEGRGPETQY
TRBV28,TRBJ2-1,ASTPVGGLAGGVSYNEQF
TRBV7-8,TRBJ2-6,ASSFSGILPNVLT
TRBV3-1/TRBV3-2,TRBJ1-2,ASSPGGRTLYGYT
TRBV9,TRBJ1-6,ASSVGPAGQGNNSPLH
TRBV5-1,TRBJ2-5,ASSRTGTFQETQY
TRBV14,TRBJ2-5,ASSQDWTGRRETQY
TRBV5-1,TRBJ2-2,ASSLGLYGNTGELF
TRBV11-2,TRBJ2-7,ASSPGTSGREQY
TRBV10-3,TRBJ1-1,ATGRGGNTEAF
TRBV10-3,TRBJ2-1,AISGTGEGEQF
TRBV3-1/TRBV3-2,TRBJ1-4,ASSQVRGGWSTNEKLF
TRBV2,TRBJ1-1,ASSLQGPGSTEAF
TRBV6-5,TRBJ1-5,ASRQVSDQPQH
TRBV7-8,TRBJ2-1,ASSLAPVAEQF
TRBV14,TRBJ2-7,ASSQFLGEQY
TRBV27,TRBJ1-4,ASSLWGSATNEKLF
TRBV6-1,TRBJ2-1,ASSEGTGGYNEQF
TRBV10-1,TRBJ1-6,ASSAFRGNSPLH
TRBV27,TRBJ1-5,ASSPWDRVRSQH
TRBV5-4,TRBJ1-1,ASSSLQGVFTEAF
TRBV6-5,TRBJ2-1,ASTASGYNEQF
TRBV6-1,TRBJ1-1,ASSEHEGGQTEAF
TRBV4-2,TRBJ2-7,ASSNLQGGFYEQY
TRBV18,TRBJ2-7,ASSANGDTLGSDEQY
TRBV11-2,TRBJ1-5,ASSLGLGRRNQPQH
TRBV2,TRBJ1-2,ASNRQGPSGGYT
TRBV19,TRBJ2-1,ASSNPLAGVANEQF
TRBV5-1,TRBJ2-2,ASSLGTSGAGELF
TRBV28,TRBJ1-1,ASSLTGGFTEAF
TRBV6-1,TRBJ2-5,ASSERRAPQETQY
TRBV7-2,TRBJ2-2,ASSWTSGNTGELF
TRBV4-1,TRBJ1-5,ASSHSGVDQPQH
TRBV5-1,TRBJ1-6,ASSSGLGGIYNSPLH
TRBV24-1,TRBJ1-2,ATSDRDIYGYT
TRBV5-1,TRBJ2-7,ASRPLSGKKAYEQY
TRBV12-3/TRBV12-4,TRBJ1-2,ASKLDGSYGYT
TRBV2,TRBJ2-4,ARGTGANIQY
TRBV5-1,TRBJ2-7,ASSPSGRARYEQY
TRBV9,TRBJ1-3,ASSARVGAGNTIY